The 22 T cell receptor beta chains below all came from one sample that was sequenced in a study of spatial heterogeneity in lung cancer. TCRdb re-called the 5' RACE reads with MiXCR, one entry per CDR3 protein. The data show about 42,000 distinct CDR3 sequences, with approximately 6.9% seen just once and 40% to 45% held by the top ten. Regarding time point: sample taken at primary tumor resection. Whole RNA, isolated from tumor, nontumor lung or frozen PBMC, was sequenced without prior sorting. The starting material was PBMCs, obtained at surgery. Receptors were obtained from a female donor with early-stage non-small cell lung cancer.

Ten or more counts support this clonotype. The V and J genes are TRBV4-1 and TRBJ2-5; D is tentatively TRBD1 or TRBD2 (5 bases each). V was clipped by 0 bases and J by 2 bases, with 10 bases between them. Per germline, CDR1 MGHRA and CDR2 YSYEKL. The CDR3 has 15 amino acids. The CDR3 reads CASSQEGVPQETQYF. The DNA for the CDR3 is TGCGCCAGCAGCCAAGAGGGGGTCCCACAAGAGACCCAGTACTTC.

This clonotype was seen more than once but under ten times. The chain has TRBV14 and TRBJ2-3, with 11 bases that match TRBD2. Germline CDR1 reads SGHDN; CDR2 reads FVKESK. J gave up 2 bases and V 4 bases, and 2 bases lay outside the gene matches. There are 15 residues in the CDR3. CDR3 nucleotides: TGTGCCAGCAGCCCACTAGCGGGGGCCACAGATACGCAGTATTTT. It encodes CASSPLAGATDTQYF.

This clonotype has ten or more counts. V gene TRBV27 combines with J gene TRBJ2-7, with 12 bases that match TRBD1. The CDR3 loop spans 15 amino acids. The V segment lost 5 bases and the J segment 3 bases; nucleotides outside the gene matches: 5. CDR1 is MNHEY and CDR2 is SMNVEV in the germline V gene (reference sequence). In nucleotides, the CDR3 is TGTGCCAGCAGTCTTGGGACAGGGGGCTTCTACGAGCAGTACTTC. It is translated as CASSLGTGGFYEQYF.

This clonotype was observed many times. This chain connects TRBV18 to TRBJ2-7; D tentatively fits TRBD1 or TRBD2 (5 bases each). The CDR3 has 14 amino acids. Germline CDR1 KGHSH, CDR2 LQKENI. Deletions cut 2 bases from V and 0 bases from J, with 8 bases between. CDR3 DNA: TGTGCCAGCTCACCAGGGACCCTCTCCTACGAGCAGTACTTC. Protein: CASSPGTLSYEQYF. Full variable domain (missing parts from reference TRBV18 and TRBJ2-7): NAGVMQNPRHLVRRRGQEARLRCSPMKGHSHVYWYRQLPEEGLKFMVYLQKENIIDESGMPKERFSAEFPKEGPSILRIQQVVRGDSAAYFCASSPGTLSYEQYFGPGTRLTVT.

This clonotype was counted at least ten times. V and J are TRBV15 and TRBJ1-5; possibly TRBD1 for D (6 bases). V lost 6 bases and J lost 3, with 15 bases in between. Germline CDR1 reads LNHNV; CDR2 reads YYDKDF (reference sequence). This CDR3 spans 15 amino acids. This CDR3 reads CATSWDTGPNQPQHF. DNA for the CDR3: TGTGCCACCAGTTGGGACACGGGGCCCAATCAGCCCCAGCATTTT. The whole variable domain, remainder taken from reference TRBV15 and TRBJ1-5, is DAMVIQNPRYQVTQFGKPVTLSCSQTLNHNVMYWYQQKSSQAPKLLFHYYDKDFNNEADTPDNFQSRRPNTSFCFLDIRSPGLGDTAMYLCATSWDTGPNQPQHFGDGTRLSIL.

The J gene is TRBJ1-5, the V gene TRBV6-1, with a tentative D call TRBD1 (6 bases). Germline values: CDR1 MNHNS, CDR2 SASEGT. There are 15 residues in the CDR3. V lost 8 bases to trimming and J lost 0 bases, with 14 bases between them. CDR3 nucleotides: TGTGCCAGCTCAGGGGCGGAAGATAGCAATCAGCCCCAGCATTTT. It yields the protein CASSGAEDSNQPQHF.

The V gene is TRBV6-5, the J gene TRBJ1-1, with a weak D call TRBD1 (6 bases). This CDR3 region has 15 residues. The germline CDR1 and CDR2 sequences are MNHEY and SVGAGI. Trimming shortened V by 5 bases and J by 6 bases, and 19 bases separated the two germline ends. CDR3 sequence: CASSEEDSGQAEAFF. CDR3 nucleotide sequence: TGTGCCAGCAGTGAGGAGGACAGCGGGCAGGCTGAAGCTTTCTTT.

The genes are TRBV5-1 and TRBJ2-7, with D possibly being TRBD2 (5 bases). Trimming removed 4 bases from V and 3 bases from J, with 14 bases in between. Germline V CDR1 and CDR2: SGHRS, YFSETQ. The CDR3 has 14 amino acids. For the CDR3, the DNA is TGCGCCAGCAGCCCGGGAACTACTCGCTACGAGCAGTACTTC. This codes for CASSPGTTRYEQYF. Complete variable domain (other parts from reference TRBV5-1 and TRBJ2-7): KAGVTQTPRYLIKTRGQQVTLSCSPISGHRSVSWYQQTPGQGLQFLFEYFSETQRNKGNFPGRFSGRQFSNSRSEMNVSTLELGDSALYLCASSPGTTRYEQYFGPGTRLTVT.

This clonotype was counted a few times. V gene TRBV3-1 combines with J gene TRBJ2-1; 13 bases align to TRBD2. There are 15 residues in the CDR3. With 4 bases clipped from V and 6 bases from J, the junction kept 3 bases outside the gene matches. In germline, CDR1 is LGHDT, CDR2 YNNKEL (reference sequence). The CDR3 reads CASSLTSGGFNEQFF. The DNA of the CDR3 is TGTGCCAGCAGCCTGACTAGCGGGGGGTTCAATGAGCAGTTCTTC.

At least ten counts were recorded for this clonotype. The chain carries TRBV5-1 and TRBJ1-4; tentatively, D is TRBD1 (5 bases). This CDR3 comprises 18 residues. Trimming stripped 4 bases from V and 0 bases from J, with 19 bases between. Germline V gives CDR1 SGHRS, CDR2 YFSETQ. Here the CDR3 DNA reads TGCGCCAGCAGCGAAAGGGGCTCCGGGGTTGCAACTAATGAAAAACTGTTTTTT. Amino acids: CASSERGSGVATNEKLFF. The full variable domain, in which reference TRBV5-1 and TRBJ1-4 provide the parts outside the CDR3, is KAGVTQTPRYLIKTRGQQVTLSCSPISGHRSVSWYQQTPGQGLQFLFEYFSETQRNKGNFPGRFSGRQFSNSRSEMNVSTLELGDSALYLCASSERGSGVATNEKLFFGSGTQLSVL.

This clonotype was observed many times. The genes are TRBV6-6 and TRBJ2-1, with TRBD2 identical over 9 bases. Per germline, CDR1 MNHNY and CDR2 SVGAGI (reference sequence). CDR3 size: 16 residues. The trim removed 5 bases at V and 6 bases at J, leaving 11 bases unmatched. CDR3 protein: CASSLAGTALGNEQFF. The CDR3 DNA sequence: TGTGCCAGCAGTCTAGCGGGGACCGCCCTAGGCAATGAGCAGTTCTTC.

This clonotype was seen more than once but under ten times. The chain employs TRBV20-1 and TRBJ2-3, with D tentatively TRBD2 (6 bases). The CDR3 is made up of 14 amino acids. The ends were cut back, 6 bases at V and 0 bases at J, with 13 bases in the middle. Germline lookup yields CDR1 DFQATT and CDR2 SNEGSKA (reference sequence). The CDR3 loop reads CSAGRTPSTDTQYF. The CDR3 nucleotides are TGCAGTGCAGGGAGGACGCCTAGCACAGATACGCAGTATTTT.

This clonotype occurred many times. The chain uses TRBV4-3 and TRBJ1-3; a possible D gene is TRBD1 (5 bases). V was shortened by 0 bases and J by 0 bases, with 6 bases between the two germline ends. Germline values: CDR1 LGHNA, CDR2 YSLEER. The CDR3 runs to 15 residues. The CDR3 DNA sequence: TGCGCCAGCAGCCAAGAGGGGCTCTCTGGAAACACCATATATTTT. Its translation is CASSQEGLSGNTIYF.

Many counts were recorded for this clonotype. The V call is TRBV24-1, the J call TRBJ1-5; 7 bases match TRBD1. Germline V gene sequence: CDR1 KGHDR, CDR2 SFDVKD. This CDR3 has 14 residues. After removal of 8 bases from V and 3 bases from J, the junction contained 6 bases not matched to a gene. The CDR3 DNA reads TGTGCCACCATGGCAGGGGGAATCAATCAGCCCCAGCATTTT. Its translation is CATMAGGINQPQHF.

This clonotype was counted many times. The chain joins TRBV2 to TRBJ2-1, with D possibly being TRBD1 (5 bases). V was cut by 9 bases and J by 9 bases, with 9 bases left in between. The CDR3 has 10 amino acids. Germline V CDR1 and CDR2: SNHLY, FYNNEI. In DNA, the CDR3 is TGTGCCAGAGGGGTGACTGAGCAGTTCTTC. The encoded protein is CARGVTEQFF.

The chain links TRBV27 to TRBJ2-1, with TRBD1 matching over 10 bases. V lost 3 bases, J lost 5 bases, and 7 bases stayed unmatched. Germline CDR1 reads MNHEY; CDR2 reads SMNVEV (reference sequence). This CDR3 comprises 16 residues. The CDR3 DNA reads TGTGCCAGCAGTTTCCGCCCGGGACAGGGGCACAATGAGCAGTTCTTC. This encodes CASSFRPGQGHNEQFF.

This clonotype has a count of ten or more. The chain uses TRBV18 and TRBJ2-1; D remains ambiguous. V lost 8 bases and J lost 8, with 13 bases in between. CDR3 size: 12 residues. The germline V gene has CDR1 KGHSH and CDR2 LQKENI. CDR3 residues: CASRPAADEQFF. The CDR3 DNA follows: TGTGCCAGCCGTCCGGCGGCGGATGAGCAGTTCTTC.

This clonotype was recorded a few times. CDR3 protein: CASSLKGINSPLHF. DNA of the CDR3: TGTGCCAGCAGCTTAAAGGGAATAAATTCACCCCTCCACTTT. The chain links TRBV7-2 to TRBJ1-6; D unresolved. This CDR3 comprises 14 residues. Trimming cost V 2 bases and J 7 bases, with 9 bases left between them. Germline V gene lookup returns CDR1 SGHTA and CDR2 FQGNSA.

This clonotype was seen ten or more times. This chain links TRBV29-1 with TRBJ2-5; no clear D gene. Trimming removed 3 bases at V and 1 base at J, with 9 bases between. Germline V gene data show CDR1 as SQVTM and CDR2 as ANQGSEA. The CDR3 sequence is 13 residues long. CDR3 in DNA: TGCAGCGTTGATGGGCGGACCCAAGAGACCCAGTACTTC. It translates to CSVDGRTQETQYF.

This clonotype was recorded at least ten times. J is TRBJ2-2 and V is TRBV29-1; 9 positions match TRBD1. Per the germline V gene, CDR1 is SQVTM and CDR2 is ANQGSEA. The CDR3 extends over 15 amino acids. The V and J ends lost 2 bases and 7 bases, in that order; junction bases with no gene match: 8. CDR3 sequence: CSVEKGTGMDGELFF. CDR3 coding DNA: TGCAGCGTTGAAAAAGGGACAGGGATGGACGGGGAGCTGTTTTTT.

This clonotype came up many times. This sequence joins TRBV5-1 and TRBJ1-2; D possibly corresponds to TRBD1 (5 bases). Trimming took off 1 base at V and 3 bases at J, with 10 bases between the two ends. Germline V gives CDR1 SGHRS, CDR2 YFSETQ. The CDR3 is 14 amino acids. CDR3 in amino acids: CASSLRRGDYGYTF. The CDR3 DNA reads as TGCGCCAGCAGCTTGAGGAGAGGGGACTATGGCTACACCTTC.

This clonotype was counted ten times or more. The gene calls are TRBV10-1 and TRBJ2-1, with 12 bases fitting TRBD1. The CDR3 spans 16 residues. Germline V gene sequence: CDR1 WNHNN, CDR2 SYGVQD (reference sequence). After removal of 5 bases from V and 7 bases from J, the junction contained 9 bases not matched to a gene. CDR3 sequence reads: CASSQPGQGAWNEQFF. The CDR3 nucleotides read TGCGCCAGCAGTCAGCCGGGACAGGGGGCTTGGAATGAGCAGTTCTTC.